Listed below are T cell receptor beta chains from one sample, sequenced in a study of T cells in localized non-small cell lung cancer. TCRdb keeps only in-frame clones here, not all; method: immunoSEQ multiplex PCR. The top ten clones hold around 4.8% of a sample with roughly 25,000 clones, about four fifths of them seen once. Sample: PBMCs, taken before any cancer treatment. These receptors were collected from a man between 40 and 70 years old with stage II lung adenocarcinoma. Each CDR3 is given without its conserved first and last residue.

TRBV18	TRBJ2-3	ASSRTTGFGDTQY
TRBV4-1	TRBJ1-5	ANSELQGIRGNQPQH
TRBV6-1	TRBJ2-2	ASSETRTGGPGELF
TRBV6-1	TRBJ1-2	ASSEAGQENYGYT
TRBV6-5	TRBJ1-1	ASSYDVAGNTEAF
TRBV7-2	TRBJ2-7	ASSLFRTQGFSYEQY
TRBV6-1	TRBJ1-6	ASSEAYPINSPLH
TRBV10-1	TRBJ1-1	ASSEGLNTEAF
TRBV7-2	TRBJ2-7	ASSLKREYGEQY
TRBV27	TRBJ1-2	AIRKGQTGGYT
TRBV5-1	TRBJ2-3	ASGLAADTQY
TRBV7-2	TRBJ2-7	ASSLKVEQY
TRBV19	TRBJ2-7	ASSGTQGYEQY
TRBV7-3	TRBJ2-2	ASSETSGGASAGELF
TRBV10-1	TRBJ2-3	ASSERGGRNTQY